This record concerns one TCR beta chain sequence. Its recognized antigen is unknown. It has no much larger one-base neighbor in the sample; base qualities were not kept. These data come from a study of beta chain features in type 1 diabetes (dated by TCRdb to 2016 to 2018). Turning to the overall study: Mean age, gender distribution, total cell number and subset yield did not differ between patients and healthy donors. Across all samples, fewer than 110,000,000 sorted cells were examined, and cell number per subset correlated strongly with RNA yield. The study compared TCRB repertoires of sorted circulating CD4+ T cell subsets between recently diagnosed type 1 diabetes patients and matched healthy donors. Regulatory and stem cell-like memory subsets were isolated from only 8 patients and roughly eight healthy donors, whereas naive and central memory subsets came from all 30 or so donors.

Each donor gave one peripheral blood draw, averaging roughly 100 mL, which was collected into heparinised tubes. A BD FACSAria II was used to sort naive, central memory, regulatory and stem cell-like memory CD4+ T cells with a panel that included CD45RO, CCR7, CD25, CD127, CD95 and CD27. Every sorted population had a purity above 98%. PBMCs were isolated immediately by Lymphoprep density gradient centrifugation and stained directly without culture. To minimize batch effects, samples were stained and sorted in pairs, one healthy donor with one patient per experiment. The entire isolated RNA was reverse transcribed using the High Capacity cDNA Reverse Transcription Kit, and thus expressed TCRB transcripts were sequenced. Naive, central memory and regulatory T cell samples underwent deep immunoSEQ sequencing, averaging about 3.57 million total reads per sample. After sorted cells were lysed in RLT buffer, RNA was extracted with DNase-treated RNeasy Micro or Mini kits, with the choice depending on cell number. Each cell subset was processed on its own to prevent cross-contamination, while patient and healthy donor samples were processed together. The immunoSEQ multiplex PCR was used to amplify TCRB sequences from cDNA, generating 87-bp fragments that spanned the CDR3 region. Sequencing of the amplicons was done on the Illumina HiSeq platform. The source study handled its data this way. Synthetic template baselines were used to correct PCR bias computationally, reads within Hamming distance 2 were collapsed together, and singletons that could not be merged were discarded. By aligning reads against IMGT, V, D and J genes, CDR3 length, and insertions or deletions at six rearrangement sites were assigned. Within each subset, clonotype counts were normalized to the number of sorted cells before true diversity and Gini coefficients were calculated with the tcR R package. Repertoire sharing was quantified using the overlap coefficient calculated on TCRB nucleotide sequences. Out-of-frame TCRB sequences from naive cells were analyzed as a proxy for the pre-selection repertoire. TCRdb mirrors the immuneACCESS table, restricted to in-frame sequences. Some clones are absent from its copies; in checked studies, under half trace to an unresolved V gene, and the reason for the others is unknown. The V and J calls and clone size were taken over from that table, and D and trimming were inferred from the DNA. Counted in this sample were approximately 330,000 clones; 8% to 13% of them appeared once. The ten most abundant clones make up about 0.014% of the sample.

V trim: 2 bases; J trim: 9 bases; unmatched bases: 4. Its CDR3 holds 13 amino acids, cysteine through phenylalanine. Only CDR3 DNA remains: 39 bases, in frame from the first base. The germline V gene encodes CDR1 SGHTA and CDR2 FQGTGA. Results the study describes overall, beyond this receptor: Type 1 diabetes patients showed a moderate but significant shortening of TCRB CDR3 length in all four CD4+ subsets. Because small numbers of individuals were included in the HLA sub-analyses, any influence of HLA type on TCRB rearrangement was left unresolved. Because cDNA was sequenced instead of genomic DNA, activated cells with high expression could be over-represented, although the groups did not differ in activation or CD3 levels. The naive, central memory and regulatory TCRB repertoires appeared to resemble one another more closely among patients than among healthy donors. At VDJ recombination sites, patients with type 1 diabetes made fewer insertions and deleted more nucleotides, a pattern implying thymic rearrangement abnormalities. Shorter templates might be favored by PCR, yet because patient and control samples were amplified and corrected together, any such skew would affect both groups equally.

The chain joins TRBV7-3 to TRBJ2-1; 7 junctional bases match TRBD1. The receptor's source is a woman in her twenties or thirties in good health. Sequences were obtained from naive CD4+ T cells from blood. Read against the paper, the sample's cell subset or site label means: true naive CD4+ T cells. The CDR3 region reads CASSLRQGGEQFF. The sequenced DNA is TGTGCCAGCAGCTTACGACAGGGCGGTGAGCAGTTCTTC.